Following are 21 T cell receptor beta chains from one sample sequenced in a study of human T cells and chemical hapten exposure. Time point in this sample: patch test 1, 2 weeks after DPC sensitization. The treatment is: therapeutic diphenylcyclopropenone sensitization with weekly scalp DPC. TCRdb recomputed calls from the RACE reads with MiXCR, one row per CDR3 protein. Here the sample spans 40,000 to 60,000 distinct CDR3 sequences, around 9.3% being singletons. The source was whole blood, collected in connection with sensitization to the hapten diphenylcyclopropenone (DPC). These receptor sequences come from a woman between 50 and 59 years old with alopecia areata. Some clones in this sample may be carry-over from other donors' samples.

The V gene is TRBV6-5, the J gene TRBJ2-7; D uncertain. CDR3 length equals 13 residues. Germline V gene lookup returns CDR1 MNHEY and CDR2 SVGAGI. The V end lost 2 bases, the J end lost 2 bases, and 7 bases lay between the germline ends. The CDR3: CASSYPPTYEQYF. Written as DNA, the CDR3 is TGTGCCAGCAGTTACCCTCCCACCTACGAGCAGTACTTC.

This clonotype occurred many times. The J gene is TRBJ2-7, the V gene TRBV6-6, with TRBD1 matching over 7 bases. Germline trimming cut 6 bases from V and 6 bases from J; bases unmatched to any gene: 17. This CDR3 has 16 amino acids. Germline CDR1 and CDR2: MNHNY and SVGAGI (reference sequence). CDR3 region: CASSRGDSPGLGEQYF. CDR3 coding DNA: TGTGCCAGCAGCCGAGGGGACAGTCCAGGACTGGGCGAGCAGTACTTC.

The J gene is TRBJ1-3, the V gene TRBV11-3; D might be TRBD1 (5 bases). Germline V gives CDR1 SGHNT, CDR2 YENEEA. Trimming shortened V by 5 bases and J by 2 bases, and 7 bases separated the two germline ends. There are 13 residues in the CDR3. The CDR3 region has the DNA TGTGCCAGCAGCCCCAGGGCTGGAAACACCATATATTTT. Translated: CASSPRAGNTIYF.

About this clonotype: Being one base from a much bigger clone, this may be a read error. The chain employs TRBV4-1 and TRBJ2-2, with a possible D match to TRBD1 (5 bases). This CDR3 has 14 residues. Deletions cut 7 bases from V and 2 bases from J, with 11 bases between. Germline V lookup: CDR1 MGHRA, CDR2 YSYEKL. The CDR3 loop is CASNDSGNTGELFF. The DNA for the CDR3 is TGCGCCAGCAACGACAGTGGAAACACCGGGGAGCTGTTTTTT.

J is TRBJ2-1 and V is TRBV3-1; TRBD1 matches 7 bases. The germline gives CDR1 LGHDT, CDR2 YNNKEL (reference sequence). Losses at the gene ends were 0 bases for V and 2 bases for J; bases not matched to a gene: 1. This CDR3 contains 15 residues. The CDR3 DNA is TGTGCCAGCAGCCAAGACGGGACAGCCTACAATGAGCAGTTCTTC. This sequence encodes CASSQDGTAYNEQFF.

In this sample, this clonotype turned up many times. This chain joins TRBV5-1 and TRBJ2-2; tentative D call: TRBD1 (6 bases). The V gene lost 5 bases and the J gene lost 1 base, with 9 bases spanning the gap. Germline-derived CDR1 and CDR2 are SGHRS and YFSETQ. The CDR3 is made up of 14 amino acids. CDR3 loop: CASSTGQNTGELFF. CDR3 coding DNA: TGCGCCAGCAGTACAGGGCAGAACACCGGGGAGCTGTTTTTT. Together with reference TRBV5-1 and TRBJ2-2, the CDR3 gives the full variable domain: KAGVTQTPRYLIKTRGQQVTLSCSPISGHRSVSWYQQTPGQGLQFLFEYFSETQRNKGNFPGRFSGRQFSNSRSEMNVSTLELGDSALYLCASSTGQNTGELFFGEGSRLTVL.

Turning to this clonotype: A much larger clone is a single base away; this may be a read error. The chain recombines TRBV20-1 with TRBJ1-1; no clear D. The CDR3 runs to 15 residues. CDR1 is DFQATT, CDR2 SNEGSKA, per germline (reference sequence). CDR3 amino acids: CGARELLGSQSEAFF. As DNA, the CDR3 is TGCGGTGCTAGAGAATTATTGGGATCTCAGTCTGAAGCTTTCTTT.

This clonotype showed up just a few times. V usage is TRBV19 and J usage is TRBJ2-2; 8 bases are shared with TRBD1. CDR3 size: 16 residues. Per germline, CDR1 LNHDA and CDR2 SQIVND (reference sequence). V lost 5 bases and J lost 10; bases outside the gene matches: 15. The CDR3 loop reads CASSQGQGAGTKELFF. The CDR3 region has the DNA TGTGCCAGTAGTCAAGGGCAGGGGGCGGGCACCAAGGAGCTGTTTTTT. The whole variable domain, remainder taken from reference TRBV19 and TRBJ2-2, is DGGITQSPKYLFRKEGQNVTLSCEQNLNHDAMYWYRQDPGQGLRLIYYSQIVNDFQKGDIAEGYSVSREKKESFPLTVTSAQKNPTAFYLCASSQGQGAGTKELFFGEGSRLTVL.

The J gene is TRBJ2-7, the V gene TRBV20-1, with a tentative D call TRBD1 (5 bases). Trimming took off 2 bases at V and 3 bases at J, with 17 bases between the two ends. Germline assignment: CDR1 DFQATT and CDR2 SNEGSKA (reference sequence). This CDR3 spans 15 amino acids. The DNA of the CDR3 is TGCAGTGCTAGACAGGATAGCAGGGCACACTACGAGCAGTACTTC. This encodes CSARQDSRAHYEQYF.

This clonotype was seen at least ten times. The chain joins TRBV6-1 to TRBJ2-3; 8 bases agree with TRBD2. CDR3 size: 16 residues. CDR1 and CDR2 (germline): MNHNS, SASEGT. V shed 0 bases, J shed 8 bases, and the junction held 10 bases outside the gene matches. The CDR3 DNA sequence: TGTGCCAGCAGTGAAGCGGCGCGGGAGGCACGAGGTACGCAGTATTTT. It yields the protein CASSEAAREARGTQYF.

There are many counts of this clonotype. The V and J genes are TRBV12-3 or TRBV12-4 and TRBJ2-6; D uncertain. The CDR3 spans 13 residues. V lost 3 bases and J 3 bases, leaving 3 bases between the germline ends. In DNA, the CDR3 is TGTGCCAGCAGTTTGTTTGGGGCCAACGTCCTGACTTTC. This gives the protein CASSLFGANVLTF.

This clonotype was seen at least ten times. This chain links TRBV7-2 with TRBJ2-5; D not resolved. Trimming stripped 1 base from V and 1 base from J, with 7 bases between. There are 14 residues in the CDR3. Germline V gives CDR1 SGHTA, CDR2 FQGNSA. Written as DNA, the CDR3 is TGTGCCAGCAGCTTAGGGGCTATCCAAGAGACCCAGTACTTC. Translated: CASSLGAIQETQYF.

This clonotype came up a few times. V gene TRBV29-1 combines with J gene TRBJ2-7; 10 positions agree with TRBD2. V dropped 5 bases and J dropped 4; count of bases not matched to a gene: 5. Germline V gives CDR1 SQVTM, CDR2 ANQGSEA. The CDR3 runs to 13 residues. CDR3 sequence reads: CSVRRTSGYEQYF. The DNA for the CDR3 is TGCAGCGTTCGAAGGACTAGCGGATACGAGCAGTACTTC.

This clonotype turned up a few times. The chain carries TRBV7-2 and TRBJ2-7; 7 bases map to TRBD2. Germline trimming cut 1 base from V and 2 bases from J; bases unmatched to any gene: 2. The germline V gene has CDR1 SGHTA and CDR2 FQGNSA. The CDR3 has 14 amino acids. The DNA for the CDR3 is TGTGCCAGCAGCTTAGAGCGGGGACCCTACGAGCAGTACTTC. Translated, it gives CASSLERGPYEQYF. Filled out from reference TRBV7-2 and TRBJ2-7, the complete variable domain reads GAGVSQSPSNKVTEKGKDVELRCDPISGHTALYWYRQSLGQGLEFLIYFQGNSAPDKSGLPSDRFSAERTGGSVSTLTIQRTQQEDSAVYLCASSLERGPYEQYFGPGTRLTVT.

This clonotype was detected only a few times. The V and J genes are TRBV6-6 and TRBJ1-6; the D is unclear. Germline V gene sequence: CDR1 MNHNY, CDR2 SVGAGI (reference sequence). The V and J ends lost 2 bases and 7 bases respectively, with 12 bases between them. This CDR3 contains 15 residues. The CDR3 DNA is TGTGCCAGCAGTTACGTTCTGGGGAGGAATTCACCCCTCCACTTT. As protein: CASSYVLGRNSPLHF.

This clonotype was seen many times. This rearrangement joins TRBV11-1 to TRBJ2-7; TRBD2 matches at 10 bases. Unmatched junction bases numbered 5, after V lost 4 bases and J lost 5 bases. This CDR3 comprises 14 residues. Germline CDR1 is SGHAT and CDR2 is FQDESV (reference sequence). CDR3 DNA sequence: TGTGCCAGCAGCTACCAAAGCGGGGGGGACGAGCAGTACTTC. The encoded protein is CASSYQSGGDEQYF.

This clonotype came up many times. This chain connects TRBV6-2 or TRBV6-3 to TRBJ1-1; D is perhaps TRBD1 (5 bases). The V gene's germline CDR1 is MNHEY and CDR2 SVGEGT. V lost 4 bases, J lost 6 bases, and 9 bases lay in between. This CDR3 contains 12 residues. The CDR3 DNA sequence: TGTGCCAGCAGTTCCAGGGTATCTGAAGCTTTCTTT. Amino acids: CASSSRVSEAFF.

The sample holds many counts of this clonotype. The chain combines TRBV30 with TRBJ2-7; D gene ambiguous. The germline V gene encodes CDR1 GTSNPN and CDR2 SVGIG (reference sequence). The length of the CDR3 is 11 residues. The germline V and J ends were trimmed by 5 bases and 2 bases, with 7 bases remaining between them. The CDR3 nucleotides are TGTGCCTGGGCCGGGCCCTACGAGCAGTACTTC. Translating gives CAWAGPYEQYF. Together with reference TRBV30 and TRBJ2-7, the CDR3 gives the full variable domain: SQTIHQWPATLVQPVGSPLSLECTVEGTSNPNLYWYRQAAGRGLQLLFYSVGIGQISSEVPQNLSASRPQDRQFILSSKKLLLSDSGFYLCAWAGPYEQYFGPGTRLTVT.

This clonotype has a count of ten or more. The chain couples TRBV9 to TRBJ1-3; tentatively, D is TRBD1 (5 bases). The length of the CDR3 is 16 residues. V lost 4 bases and J lost 1, with 15 bases in between. Germline CDR1 and CDR2: SGDLS and YYNGEE. In nucleotides, the CDR3 is TGTGCCAGCAGCCCCAGGGACGGCGAATCTGGAAACACCATATATTTT. Translating it yields CASSPRDGESGNTIYF.

The sample holds a few counts of this clonotype. This sequence joins TRBV4-2 and TRBJ2-2, with D unresolved. Trimming shortened V by 2 bases and J by 6 bases, and 10 bases separated the two germline ends. Per the germline V gene, CDR1 is LGHNA and CDR2 is YNFKEQ. The CDR3 length is 14 residues. In DNA form, the CDR3 reads TGTGCCAGCAGCCAAATTCAAGGAGCCGGGGAGCTGTTTTTT. This gives the protein CASSQIQGAGELFF.

There are many counts of this clonotype. V and J are TRBV19 and TRBJ2-7; 9 nucleotides line up with TRBD2. V was clipped by 7 bases and J by 2 bases; unmatched bases: 3. This CDR3 has 13 amino acids. CDR1 and CDR2 from the germline V gene are LNHDA and SQIVND (reference sequence). The DNA of the CDR3 is TGTGCCAGTATGGAGCGGGGGGCCTACGAGCAGTACTTC. Protein product: CASMERGAYEQYF.